The rows below give T cell receptor beta chains drawn from one sample of a study of blood T cell repertoires in COVID-19. TCRdb's copy holds only in-frame clones and misses some; the assay was immunoSEQ multiplex PCR. Here the sample spans about 230,000 clones, 70% to 90% being singletons. What was sequenced was peripheral blood. The receptor set was obtained from a woman in her seventies with active or convalescent COVID-19. Each CDR3 is given with its conserved first and last residue. Fields, in order: J gene, V gene, D gene, clone size, CDR3 protein, CDR3 DNA. The D gene is left open where the match is weak. Not all rows give a size; the values are once, few, many and, for expanded clones, a class.

J: TRBJ2-5; V: TRBV5-1; D: TRBD2; size: .; CDR3: CASSPGLAGRQETQYF; DNA: TGCGCCAGCAGCCCAGGACTAGCGGGACGTCAAGAGACCCAGTACTTC
J: TRBJ2-3; V: TRBV5-5; D: TRBD1; size: .; CDR3: CASRQGATDTQYF; DNA: TGTGCCAGCCGACAGGGGGCAACAGATACGCAGTATTTT
J: TRBJ2-7; V: TRBV28; D: .; size: .; CDR3: CASSLSGYEQYF; DNA: TGTGCCAGCAGTTTGTCGGGCTACGAGCAGTACTTC
J: TRBJ1-2; V: TRBV5-1; D: .; size: .; CDR3: CASSLEVGVGYTF; DNA: TGCGCCAGCAGCTTGGAAGTAGGGGTAGGCTACACCTTC
J: TRBJ2-7; V: TRBV19; D: TRBD1; size: .; CDR3: CASSSTGTGGSEQYF; DNA: TGTGCCAGTAGTTCCACCGGGACAGGGGGGTCCGAGCAGTACTTC
J: TRBJ2-5; V: TRBV4-3; D: TRBD1; size: .; CDR3: CASSLGQGQETQYF; DNA: TGCGCCAGCAGCCTAGGACAGGGACAAGAGACCCAGTACTTC
J: TRBJ1-2; V: TRBV25-1; D: .; size: .; CDR3: CASSRGGRVYGYTF; DNA: TGTGCCAGCAGCCGAGGGGGAAGGGTCTATGGCTACACCTTC
J: TRBJ2-2; V: TRBV2; D: TRBD2; size: .; CDR3: CASLREVAGELFF; DNA: TGTGCCTCCCTGCGGGAGGTTGCCGGGGAGCTGTTTTTT
J: TRBJ2-2; V: TRBV6-5; D: TRBD1; size: .; CDR3: CASSLDRVNTGELFF; DNA: TGTGCCAGCAGTTTGGACAGGGTAAACACCGGGGAGCTGTTTTTT
J: TRBJ2-1; V: TRBV24-1; D: TRBD1; size: once; CDR3: CATSAHMGQGGTGEQFF; DNA: TGTGCCACCAGTGCCCACATGGGACAGGGGGGGACGGGTGAGCAGTTCTTC
J: TRBJ2-5; V: TRBV5-1; D: TRBD1; size: .; CDR3: CASSSAQGAETQYF; DNA: TGCGCCAGCAGCTCGGCTCAGGGGGCTGAGACCCAGTACTTC
J: TRBJ2-7; V: TRBV5-1; D: TRBD1; size: .; CDR3: CASSRQGADLTYEQYF; DNA: TGCGCCAGCAGCCGCCAGGGGGCGGACCTCACCTACGAGCAGTACTTC
J: TRBJ2-3; V: TRBV30; D: TRBD1; size: .; CDR3: CAWSGGRGPTDTQYF; DNA: TGTGCCTGGAGTGGGGGAAGGGGGCCCACAGATACGCAGTATTTT
J: TRBJ2-1; V: TRBV3-1/TRBV3-2; D: TRBD2; size: .; CDR3: CASSQDELAGGRIF; DNA: TGTGCCAGCAGCCAAGATGAGCTAGCGGGAGGGCGGATCTTC
J: TRBJ1-3; V: TRBV3-1/TRBV3-2; D: .; size: .; CDR3: CASSQDLGNTIYF; DNA: TGTGCCAGCAGCCAAGATCTTGGAAACACCATATATTTT
J: TRBJ1-2; V: TRBV20-1; D: .; size: .; CDR3: CSASRPGIYNYGYTF; DNA: TGCAGTGCTAGTAGGCCGGGAATTTATAACTATGGCTACACCTTC
J: TRBJ1-1; V: TRBV5-1; D: .; size: .; CDR3: CASSADSGGWTEAFF; DNA: TGCGCCAGCAGCGCGGACAGTGGGGGTTGGACTGAAGCTTTCTTT
J: TRBJ2-5; V: TRBV11-2; D: TRBD1; size: .; CDR3: CASSLDPGGMSTQYF; DNA: TGTGCCAGCAGCTTAGATCCAGGGGGTATGTCAACCCAGTACTTC
J: TRBJ1-2; V: TRBV19; D: .; size: .; CDR3: CASSIRREFIAGYTF; DNA: TGTGCCAGTAGTATAAGGAGGGAGTTCATCGCTGGCTACACCTTC
J: TRBJ1-3; V: TRBV6-5; D: .; size: .; CDR3: CASSHNQGSGNTIYF; DNA: TGTGCCAGCAGTCATAATCAGGGGTCCGGAAACACCATATATTTT
J: TRBJ2-7; V: TRBV11-2; D: .; size: few; CDR3: CASSFGSGNEQYF; DNA: TGTGCCAGCAGCTTTGGATCCGGGAACGAGCAGTACTTC
J: TRBJ1-2; V: TRBV7-8; D: .; size: once; CDR3: CASSLGIARVSGYTF; DNA: TGTGCCAGCAGCTTAGGAATCGCCAGGGTGAGCGGCTACACCTTC
J: TRBJ2-3; V: TRBV30; D: TRBD1; size: .; CDR3: CAWSAGQGGTDTQYF; DNA: TGTGCCTGGAGCGCCGGACAGGGGGGCACAGATACGCAGTATTTT
J: TRBJ2-5; V: TRBV18; D: TRBD1; size: .; CDR3: CASSPPTGGLIETQYF; DNA: TGTGCCAGCTCACCACCTACAGGGGGCTTAATAGAGACCCAGTACTTC
J: TRBJ1-2; V: TRBV7-9; D: TRBD1; size: .; CDR3: CASSPETGGRAF; DNA: TGTGCCAGCAGCCCAGAGACAGGGGGCAGGGCCTTC
J: TRBJ2-1; V: TRBV24-1; D: TRBD2; size: .; CDR3: CATGLAGGPDNEQFF; DNA: TGTGCCACCGGGCTGGCGGGGGGTCCAGACAATGAGCAGTTCTTC
J: TRBJ1-5; V: TRBV12-3/TRBV12-4; D: TRBD1; size: once; CDR3: CASSGQGGQPQHF; DNA: TGTGCCAGCAGTGGACAGGGTGGTCAGCCCCAGCATTTT
J: TRBJ2-1; V: TRBV6-2/TRBV6-3; D: TRBD2; size: .; CDR3: CASSPLLAGANEQFF; DNA: TGTGCCAGCAGTCCCCTTCTAGCGGGGGCTAATGAGCAGTTCTTC
J: TRBJ2-1; V: TRBV21-1; D: .; size: .; CDR3: CAISLSGSIDEQFF; DNA: TGTGCCATCTCCCTTAGCGGGAGCATCGATGAGCAGTTCTTC
J: TRBJ2-1; V: TRBV25-1; D: TRBD2; size: .; CDR3: CASSAPGLAGGNEQFF; DNA: TGTGCCAGCAGTGCCCCCGGACTAGCGGGAGGAAATGAGCAGTTCTTC
J: TRBJ1-5; V: TRBV6-5; D: TRBD1; size: .; CDR3: CASTSADRVNQPQHF; DNA: TGTGCCAGCACCTCGGCGGACAGGGTCAATCAGCCCCAGCATTTT
J: TRBJ2-1; V: TRBV5-4; D: TRBD2; size: once; CDR3: CASSLAAGGEQFF; DNA: TGTGCCAGCAGCTTGGCAGCGGGAGGTGAGCAGTTCTTC
J: TRBJ1-2; V: TRBV5-4; D: TRBD1; size: .; CDR3: CASSLPGQGANYGYTF; DNA: TGTGCCAGCAGCCTTCCGGGACAGGGGGCAAACTATGGCTACACCTTC
J: TRBJ2-7; V: TRBV7-9; D: .; size: .; CDR3: CASSAGTETYEQYF; DNA: TGTGCCAGCAGCGCGGGGACGGAGACCTACGAGCAGTACTTC
J: TRBJ2-3; V: TRBV7-2; D: TRBD2; size: once; CDR3: CASSPSGGYTDTQYF; DNA: TGTGCCAGCAGCCCAAGCGGGGGGTACACAGATACGCAGTATTTT
J: TRBJ1-1; V: TRBV5-1; D: .; size: few; CDR3: CASSLGLQGGTEAFF; DNA: TGCGCCAGCAGCTTGGGTCTACAGGGAGGGACTGAAGCTTTCTTT
J: TRBJ2-1; V: TRBV9; D: TRBD2; size: .; CDR3: CASSVSVGGARDEQFF; DNA: TGTGCCAGCAGCGTATCGGTCGGGGGGGCTCGGGATGAGCAGTTCTTC
J: TRBJ1-2; V: TRBV18; D: TRBD1; size: .; CDR3: CASSPSGQDTGYTF; DNA: TGTGCCAGTTCACCCTCCGGACAGGACACCGGCTACACCTTC
J: TRBJ1-2; V: TRBV18; D: TRBD1; size: .; CDR3: CASSGTDTNYGYTF; DNA: TGTGCCAGCTCTGGGACAGATACAAACTATGGCTACACCTTC
J: TRBJ2-1; V: TRBV24-1; D: TRBD2; size: .; CDR3: CATSRGAWDEQFF; DNA: TGTGCCACCTCGCGGGGGGCGTGGGATGAGCAGTTCTTC
J: TRBJ2-5; V: TRBV9; D: TRBD2; size: .; CDR3: CASSASRTSGQETQYF; DNA: TGTGCCAGCAGCGCCTCCCGGACTAGCGGGCAAGAGACCCAGTACTTC
J: TRBJ2-7; V: TRBV7-9; D: TRBD1; size: .; CDR3: CASSLGPGTGGYEQYF; DNA: TGTGCCAGCAGCTTAGGGCCCGGGACAGGGGGCTACGAGCAGTACTTC
J: TRBJ2-2; V: TRBV2; D: .; size: .; CDR3: CASRLGTNTGELFF; DNA: TGTGCCAGCAGGCTCGGGACGAACACCGGGGAGCTGTTTTTT